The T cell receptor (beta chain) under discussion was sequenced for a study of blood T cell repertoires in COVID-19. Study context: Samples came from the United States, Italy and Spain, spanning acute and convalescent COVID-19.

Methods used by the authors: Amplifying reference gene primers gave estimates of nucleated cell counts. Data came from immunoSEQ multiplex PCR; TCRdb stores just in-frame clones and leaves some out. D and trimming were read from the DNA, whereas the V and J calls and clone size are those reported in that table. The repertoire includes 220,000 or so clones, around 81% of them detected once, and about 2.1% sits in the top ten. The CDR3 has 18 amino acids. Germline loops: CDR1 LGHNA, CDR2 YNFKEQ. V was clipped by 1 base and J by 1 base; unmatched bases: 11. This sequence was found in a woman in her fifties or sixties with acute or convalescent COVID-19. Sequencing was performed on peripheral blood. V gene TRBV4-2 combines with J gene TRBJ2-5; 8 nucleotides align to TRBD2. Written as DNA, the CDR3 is TGTGCCAGCAGCCAAGTAATGGCGGGCGGGGGGATCCAAGAGACCCAGTACTTC. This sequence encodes CASSQVMAGGGIQETQYF.